The T cell receptor (beta chain) described here comes from a study of cytomegalovirus exposure and HLA in healthy donors. This clone was detected a few times. Antigen unknown. Study results and limitations: In a later analysis, CMV-associated beta chains were mostly HLA-associated, it appeared. Later findings reportedly placed an Asian-associated ancestry cluster below the approximately 670-donor mean for N-insertions. Rarity marked most TCR sequences, yet some public TCRs occurred in many donors.

Trimming removed 0 bases at V and 1 base at J, with 8 bases between. Germline V CDR1 and CDR2: SGDLS, YYNGEE. This CDR3 has 14 residues. Amplification used 60 Vbeta primers and 13 Jbeta primers. Per the original data handling: In a later analysis, the count reached roughly 80 million unique TCR beta chains, with about 9.9 million shared. Here immunoSEQ multiplex PCR was the method, and the copy in TCRdb shows in-frame clones only, minus some. That table supplies the V and J calls and clone size; D and trimming were determined from the DNA. The sample lists 100,000 to 150,000 clones, around 71% occurring once.

This receptor was obtained from a woman aged 55-70 years in good health and CMV-seropositive. The sample consisted of PBMCs. V is TRBV9 and J is TRBJ2-7; D uncertain. For the CDR3, the DNA is TGTGCCAGCAGCGTAGACGACGGGTCCTACGAGCAGTACTTC. Translating it yields CASSVDDGSYEQYF.